Included here is one T cell receptor beta chain sequence, with context. Its antigen is not yet known. No base quality values were provided; no much bigger clone lies one nucleotide off. This record comes from a study of blood T cell repertoires in COVID-19 (TCRdb year 2020). At the level of the whole study: Collaborator samples came from the United States, Italy and Spain and covered acute and convalescent phases of COVID-19. The repertoires were made available in a free public database intended to serve as a resource for research on the immune response to SARS-CoV-2. Deeply sampled blood TCRbeta repertoires from subjects exposed to, actively infected with, or recovered from COVID-19 were included in the dataset. The samples were drawn from the first 160 participants of the ongoing ImmuneRACE study and from over a thousand subjects provided by 6 global collaborators. The prospective study material was composed of cDNA or gDNA derived from T cells, B-cell-depleted T cells, or PBMCs. A de-identified subject ID, COVID-19 status, age in years and sex were almost always included in the sample metadata. Where available, HLA class I and class II types were obtained from metadata supplied by the sample provider rather than from assay-based typing.

Participants in the prospective study were aged about 18 to 89 years, lived in 20 to 25 United States geographic areas, and enrolled through a virtual design. In the prospective study, participants were assigned to cohorts based on the clinical history participants reported in a screening survey and a study questionnaire. Exposed participants had been in contact with someone with a PCR-confirmed or clinician-diagnosed COVID-19 case within 2 weeks of study entry. Each participant in the prospective study had whole blood, serum and a nasopharyngeal or oropharyngeal swab collected by mobile phlebotomists. Over a roughly two-month period, participants in the prospective study had the option of providing additional blood draws and questionnaires. Prospective study blood samples were shipped either frozen or at room temperature before DNA extraction. Overall study outcomes, separate from this receptor: The quantity of clinical and demographic metadata differed by source and by participant and was supplied without curation.

TCRbeta CDR3 regions were amplified from genomic DNA using the immunoSEQ Assay, a bias-controlled multiplex PCR. In the paper's pipeline: Within the assay, amplification of reference gene primers was used to estimate how many nucleated cells each sample contained. Sequence reads were collapsed and filtered to measure the absolute abundance of every unique TCRbeta CDR3 rearrangement. For each sample, productive Simpson clonality was calculated as the square root of Simpson's diversity index across productive rearrangements. This is the immuneACCESS table as TCRdb keeps it, with only in-frame sequences that have V and J called. A part of the clones is gone; compared with another copy, unresolved V genes explain less than half, and the rest is unexplained. For V, J and clone size, that table is used; D and trimming come from the DNA. Counted in this sample were about 260,000 clones; more than 80% of them appeared once. About 0.95% of the sample belongs to the ten largest clones.

Spanning cysteine to phenylalanine, the CDR3 consists of 18 amino acids. Only the CDR3 region is kept as DNA, spanning 54 bases read in frame from base 1. CDR1 and CDR2 (MDHEN, SYDVKM) derive from the germline V gene. V trim: 8 bases; J trim: 0 bases; unmatched bases: 17. The chain employs TRBV28 and TRBJ1-1, with TRBD1 matching 8 junction bases. This clonotype was obtained from a man over 45 who had been exposed to COVID-19. The sequenced material came from PBMCs or T cells enriched from blood (not recorded which). The bases read TGTGCCAGCCAAAAAACGACGGGACAGGCGTGGGTGAACACTGAAGCTTTCTTT. Its translation reads: CASQKTTGQAWVNTEAFF.